What follows are 8 T cell receptor beta chains derived from one specimen sequenced in a study of blood T cell repertoires in COVID-19 (dated by TCRdb to the early 2020s). The library was produced with the immunoSEQ multiplex PCR assay. Imported from immuneACCESS, the table was reduced by TCRdb to in-frame sequences with V and J called. These copies leave out some clones; in studies compared against another copy, an unresolved V gene accounts for under half, and the cause of the remainder is not known. For this sample there are approximately 150,000 clones; about 86% appear just once. Almost 8.5% of the sample rests with the top ten. The sequenced material came from peripheral blood. These receptors came from a woman aged 55 to 70 with acute or convalescent COVID-19.

The chain couples TRBV18 to TRBJ1-4; 7 positions agree with TRBD1. Unmatched junction bases numbered 3, after V lost 2 bases and J lost 3 bases. In germline, CDR1 is KGHSH, CDR2 LQKENI. This CDR3 region has 15 residues. The DNA of the CDR3 is TGTGCCAGCTCACCAAAGAGGGGGCCTAATGAAAAACTGTTTTTT. Amino acids: CASSPKRGPNEKLFF.

The chain uses TRBV6-4 and TRBJ1-1, with unresolved D. In germline, CDR1 is MRHNA, CDR2 SNTAGT. The V and J ends lost 4 bases and 1 base respectively, with 4 bases between them. There are 12 residues in the CDR3. The CDR3 DNA follows: TGTGCCAGCAGTGGTCGGAACACTGAAGCTTTCTTT. Its translation: CASSGRNTEAFF.

V gene TRBV4-3 combines with J gene TRBJ2-2; D possibly corresponds to TRBD1 (5 bases). The V gene's germline CDR1 is LGHNA and CDR2 YSLEER. The CDR3 extends over 17 amino acids. V lost 3 bases and J lost 2, with 16 bases in between. The CDR3 region is CASSHYSDSLNTGELFF. CDR3 DNA: TGCGCCAGCAGCCACTACTCCGACAGTCTTAACACCGGGGAGCTGTTTTTT.

V usage is TRBV15 and J usage is TRBJ1-2, with a weak D call TRBD1 (5 bases). CDR1 and CDR2 from the germline V gene are LNHNV and YYDKDF (reference sequence). V lost 4 bases and J 3 bases, leaving 15 bases between the germline ends. The CDR3 has 15 amino acids. The CDR3: CATSTDRSRDYGYTF. The CDR3 DNA is TGTGCCACCAGCACTGACAGAAGCCGTGACTATGGCTACACCTTC.

The rearrangement links TRBV19 to TRBJ2-1; 11 bases line up with TRBD2. Germline loops: CDR1 LNHDA, CDR2 SQIVND (reference sequence). The CDR3 has 19 residues. Losses at the gene ends were 10 bases for V and 2 bases for J; bases not matched to a gene: 19. CDR3 DNA sequence: TGTGCCACCCCTAGGGGCCCACTAGCGGGGGTGCCCCCCTACAATGAGCAGTTCTTC. Encoded protein: CATPRGPLAGVPPYNEQFF.

The CDR3 is CASSLAGGNNQPQHF. DNA for the CDR3: TGCGCCAGCAGCTTGGCCGGGGGGAACAATCAGCCCCAGCATTTT. The chain employs TRBV5-1 and TRBJ1-5, with D perhaps matching TRBD1 (5 bases). Germline V gene lookup returns CDR1 SGHRS and CDR2 YFSETQ. The CDR3 is made up of 15 amino acids. With 0 bases removed from V and 3 bases from J, the gap between germline ends came to 10 bases.

The V gene is TRBV4-1, the J gene TRBJ2-4, with D possibly TRBD1 on 6 matching bases. Germline-derived CDR1 and CDR2 are MGHRA and YSYEKL. V gave up 1 base and J gave up 0 bases, with 16 bases separating them. The CDR3 covers 18 residues. CDR3 region: CASSQGRQASLAKNIQYF. The CDR3, as DNA: TGCGCCAGCAGCCAAGGCCGACAGGCTAGTTTAGCCAAAAACATTCAGTACTTC.

This sequence joins TRBV7-9 and TRBJ1-1, with D perhaps TRBD1 (5 bases). With 0 bases removed from V and 4 bases from J, the gap between germline ends came to 12 bases. Germline V gene data show CDR1 as SEHNR and CDR2 as FQNEAQ (reference sequence). This CDR3 region has 15 residues. The CDR3 loop is CASSLASGGTTEAFF. CDR3 coding DNA: TGTGCCAGCAGCTTAGCGAGCGGGGGGACCACTGAAGCTTTCTTT.